The sequence of this TCR beta chain was determined in a study of beta chain features in type 1 diabetes (dated by TCRdb to the late 2010s). Regarding the complete study: Mean age, gender distribution, total cell number and subset yield did not differ between patients and healthy donors. In the study, recently diagnosed type 1 diabetes patients and matched healthy donors were compared on the TCRB repertoires of their sorted circulating CD4+ T cell subsets. A total of 107,917,701 sorted cells were examined across all samples, and the number of cells per subset was strongly correlated with RNA yield. Regulatory and stem cell-like memory subsets were isolated from only 8 patients and roughly eight healthy donors, whereas naive and central memory subsets came from all 30 or so donors.

This clone showed up just a few times. The clone's antigen remains unknown. No much larger clone exists at a distance of one base, and base qualities are not known. The entire isolated RNA was reverse transcribed using the High Capacity cDNA Reverse Transcription Kit, and thus expressed TCRB transcripts were sequenced. Deep immunoSEQ sequencing was performed on naive, central memory and regulatory T cell samples, with an average of roughly 3.3 million total reads per sample. Sorted cells were lysed in RLT buffer and RNA was extracted with DNase-treated RNeasy Micro or Mini kits, depending on cell number. Each cell subset was processed separately to prevent cross-contamination, with patient and healthy donor samples processed together. Using the immunoSEQ multiplex PCR, TCRB sequences were amplified from cDNA into 87-bp fragments spanning the CDR3 region. The amplicons were sequenced using the Illumina HiSeq platform. The original methods were these. PCR bias was computationally corrected using synthetic template baselines, reads within Hamming distance 2 were collapsed, and singletons that could not be merged were discarded. Reads were aligned against IMGT so that V, D and J genes, CDR3 length and insertions or deletions at six rearrangement sites could be assigned. Clonotype counts were normalized to sorted cell number within each subset before computing true diversity and Gini coefficients with the tcR R package. Repertoire sharing was quantified using the overlap coefficient calculated on TCRB nucleotide sequences. Out-of-frame TCRB sequences from naive cells were analyzed to stand in for the pre-selection repertoire. Held by TCRdb, this immuneACCESS table contains in-frame sequences only and omits some clones. Under half of the omission traces to an unresolved V gene where checked; the cause of the rest is unknown. D and trimming come from the DNA, and the V and J calls and clone size come from that table. Across this sample there are 250,000 to 350,000 clones, with approximately 14% seen only once. The ten most abundant clones make up about 0.015% of the sample.

What the research found in general, with its limitations: Type 1 diabetes patients showed a moderate but significant shortening of TCRB CDR3 length in all four CD4+ subsets. At VDJ recombination sites, patients with type 1 diabetes made fewer insertions and deleted more nucleotides, a pattern implying thymic rearrangement abnormalities. Naive, central memory and regulatory TCRB repertoires appeared more similar among patients than among healthy donors. Because the HLA sub-analyses included only small numbers of individuals, any influence of HLA type on TCRB rearrangement was left unresolved. Sequencing cDNA rather than genomic DNA could over-represent highly expressing activated cells, although activation and CD3 levels did not differ between groups. Shorter templates might be favored by PCR, yet because patient and control samples were amplified and corrected together, any such skew would affect both groups equally.

The germline V gene specifies SGHTA as CDR1 and FQGNSA as CDR2. At the junction V is shortened by 8 bases and J by 0 bases; bases outside the gene matches: 3. The CDR3, from cysteine to phenylalanine, totals 15 residues. The DNA shown is the 45-base CDR3, in frame from base 1. From each donor, a single peripheral blood sample of 100 to 150 mL on average was drawn into heparinised tubes. Using a panel that included CD45RO, CCR7, CD25, CD127, CD95 and CD27, naive, central memory, regulatory and stem cell-like memory CD4+ T cells were sorted on a BD FACSAria II. Purity was above 95% for every sorted population. PBMCs were separated immediately by Lymphoprep density gradient centrifugation and were stained directly, without being cultured. Samples were stained and sorted in pairs, with one healthy donor and one patient per experiment, so that batch effects were minimized.

The sequencing input was naive CD4+ T cells from blood. Explained via the paper, the cell subset or site label denotes: true naive CD4+ T cells. This sequence originates from a man aged 25 to 40 with type 1 diabetes. The chain is assembled from TRBV7-2 and TRBJ2-6, with TRBD1 identical over 8 junction bases. The sequenced DNA: TGTGCCAGCGGGACAGGTGTCTCTGGGGCCAACGTCCTGACTTTC. This codes for CASGTGVSGANVLTF. Supplemented by the reference TRBV7-2 and TRBJ2-6 proteins around the CDR3, the complete variable domain is GAGVSQSPSNKVTEKGKDVELRCDPISGHTALYWYRQSLGQGLEFLIYFQGNSAPDKSGLPSDRFSAERTGGSVSTLTIQRTQQEDSAVYLCASGTGVSGANVLTFGAGSRLTVL.